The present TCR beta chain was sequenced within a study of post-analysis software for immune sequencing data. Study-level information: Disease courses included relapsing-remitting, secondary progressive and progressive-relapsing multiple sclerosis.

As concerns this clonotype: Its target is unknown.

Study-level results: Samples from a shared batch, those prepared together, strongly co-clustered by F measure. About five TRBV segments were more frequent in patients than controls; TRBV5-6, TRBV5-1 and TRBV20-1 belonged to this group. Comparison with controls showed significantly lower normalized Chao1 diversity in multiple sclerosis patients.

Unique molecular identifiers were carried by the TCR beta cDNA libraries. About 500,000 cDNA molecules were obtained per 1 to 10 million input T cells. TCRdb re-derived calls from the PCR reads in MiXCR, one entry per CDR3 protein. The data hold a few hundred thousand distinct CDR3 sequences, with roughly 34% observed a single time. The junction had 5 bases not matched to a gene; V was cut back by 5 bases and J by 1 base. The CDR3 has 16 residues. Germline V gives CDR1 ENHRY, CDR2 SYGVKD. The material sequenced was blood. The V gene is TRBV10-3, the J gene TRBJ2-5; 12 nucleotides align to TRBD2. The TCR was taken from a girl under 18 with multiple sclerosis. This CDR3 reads CAISPGTSGPQETQYF. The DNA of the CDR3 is TGTGCCATCAGTCCCGGGACTAGCGGGCCCCAAGAGACCCAGTACTTC.